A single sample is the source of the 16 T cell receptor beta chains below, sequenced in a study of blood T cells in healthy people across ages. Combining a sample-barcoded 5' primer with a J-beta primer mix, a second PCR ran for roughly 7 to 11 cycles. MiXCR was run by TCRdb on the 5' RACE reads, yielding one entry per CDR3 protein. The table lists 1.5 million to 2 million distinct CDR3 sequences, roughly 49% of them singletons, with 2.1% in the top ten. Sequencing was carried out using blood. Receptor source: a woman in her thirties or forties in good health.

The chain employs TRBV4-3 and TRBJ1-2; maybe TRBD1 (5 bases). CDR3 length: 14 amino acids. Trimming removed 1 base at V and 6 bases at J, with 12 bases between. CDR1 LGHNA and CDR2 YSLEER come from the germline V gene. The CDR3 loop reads CASSQAQGGDGYTF. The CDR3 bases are TGCGCCAGCAGCCAAGCCCAGGGAGGGGATGGCTACACCTTC.

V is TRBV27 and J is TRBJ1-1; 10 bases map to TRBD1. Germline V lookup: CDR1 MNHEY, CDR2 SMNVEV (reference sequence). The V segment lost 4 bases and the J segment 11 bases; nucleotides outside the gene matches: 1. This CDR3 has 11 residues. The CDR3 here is CASSSGQGAFF. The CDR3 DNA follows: TGTGCCAGCAGTTCGGGACAGGGGGCTTTCTTT.

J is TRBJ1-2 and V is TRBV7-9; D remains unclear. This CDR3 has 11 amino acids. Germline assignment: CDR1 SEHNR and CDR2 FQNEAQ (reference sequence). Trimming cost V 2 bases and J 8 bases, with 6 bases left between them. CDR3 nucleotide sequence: TGTGCCAGCAGCTTACCAGGAGGCTACACCTTC. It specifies CASSLPGGYTF.

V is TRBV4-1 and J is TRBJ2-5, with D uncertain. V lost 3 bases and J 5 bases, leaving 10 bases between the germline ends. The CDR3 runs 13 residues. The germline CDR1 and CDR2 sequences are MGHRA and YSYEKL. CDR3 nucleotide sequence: TGCGCCAGCAGCCACGCCGAGTCGGAGACCCAGTACTTC. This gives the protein CASSHAESETQYF.

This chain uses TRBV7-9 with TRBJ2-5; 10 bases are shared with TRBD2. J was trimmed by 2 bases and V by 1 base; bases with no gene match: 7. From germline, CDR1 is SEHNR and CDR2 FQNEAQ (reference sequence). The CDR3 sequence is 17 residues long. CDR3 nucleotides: TGTGCCAGCAGCTTAGGGTCTAGCGGGGGAGTACAAGAGACCCAGTACTTC. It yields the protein CASSLGSSGGVQETQYF.

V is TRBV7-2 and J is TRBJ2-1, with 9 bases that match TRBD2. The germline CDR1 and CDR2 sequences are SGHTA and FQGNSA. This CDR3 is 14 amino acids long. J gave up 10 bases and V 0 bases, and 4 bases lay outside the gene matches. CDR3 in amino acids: CASSLASGGWEQFF. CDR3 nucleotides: TGTGCCAGCAGCTTAGCTAGCGGGGGTTGGGAGCAGTTCTTC.

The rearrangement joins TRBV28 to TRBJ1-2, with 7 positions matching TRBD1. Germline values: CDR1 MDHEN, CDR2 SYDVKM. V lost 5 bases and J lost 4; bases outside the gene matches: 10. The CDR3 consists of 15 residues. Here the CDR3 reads CASSGLGGIGYGYTF. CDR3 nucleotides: TGTGCCAGCAGTGGTCTAGGGGGCATTGGCTATGGCTACACCTTC.

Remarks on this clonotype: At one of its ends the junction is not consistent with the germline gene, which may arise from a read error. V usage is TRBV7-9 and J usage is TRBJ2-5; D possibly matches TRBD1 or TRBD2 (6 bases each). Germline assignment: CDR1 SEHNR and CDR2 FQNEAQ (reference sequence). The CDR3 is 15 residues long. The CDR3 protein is CARSLRGAFGETQYF. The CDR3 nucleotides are TGTGCCCGCAGCTTAAGGGGGGCGTTCGGAGAGACCCAGTACTTC.

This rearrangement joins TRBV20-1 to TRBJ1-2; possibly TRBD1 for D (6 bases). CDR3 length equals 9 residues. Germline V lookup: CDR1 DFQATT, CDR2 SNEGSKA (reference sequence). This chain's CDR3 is CRDGRGPTF. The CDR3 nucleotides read TGCAGGGACGGTCGGGGGCCCACCTTC.

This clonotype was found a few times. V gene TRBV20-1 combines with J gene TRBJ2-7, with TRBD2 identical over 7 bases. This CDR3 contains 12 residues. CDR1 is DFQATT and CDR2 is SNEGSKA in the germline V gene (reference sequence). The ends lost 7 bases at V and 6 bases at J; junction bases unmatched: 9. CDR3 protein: CSERLAVGEQYF. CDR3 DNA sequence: TGCAGTGAGCGACTAGCTGTCGGCGAGCAGTACTTC.

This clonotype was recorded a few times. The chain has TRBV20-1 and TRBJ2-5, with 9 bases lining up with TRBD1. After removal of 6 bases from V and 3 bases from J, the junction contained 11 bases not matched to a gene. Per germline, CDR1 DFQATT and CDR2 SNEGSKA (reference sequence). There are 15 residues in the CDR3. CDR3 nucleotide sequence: TGCAGTGCGAGACCCGGACAGGGGAGGAAAGAGACCCAGTACTTC. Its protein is CSARPGQGRKETQYF.

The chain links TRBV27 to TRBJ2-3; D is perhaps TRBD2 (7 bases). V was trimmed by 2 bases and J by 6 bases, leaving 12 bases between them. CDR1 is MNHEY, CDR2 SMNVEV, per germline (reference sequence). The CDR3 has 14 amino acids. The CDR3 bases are TGTGCCAGCAGTTTAAAACCGGGGGGCGATACGCAGTATTTT. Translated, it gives CASSLKPGGDTQYF.

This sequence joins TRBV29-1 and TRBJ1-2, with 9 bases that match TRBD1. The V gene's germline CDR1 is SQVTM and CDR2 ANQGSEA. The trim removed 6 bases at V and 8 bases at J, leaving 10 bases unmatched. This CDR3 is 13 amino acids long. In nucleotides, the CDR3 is TGCAGCGTCGGGAACAGGGGGCAGGGGGGCTACACCTTC. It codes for CSVGNRGQGGYTF.

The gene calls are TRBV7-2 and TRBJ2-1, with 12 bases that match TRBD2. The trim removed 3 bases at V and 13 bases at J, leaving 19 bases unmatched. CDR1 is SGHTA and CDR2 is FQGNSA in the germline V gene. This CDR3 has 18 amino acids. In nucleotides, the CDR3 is TGTGCCAGCAGCTTGTTGCTAGCTAGCGGGGGGGCCTCCCTTAGTCAGTTCTTC. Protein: CASSLLLASGGASLSQFF.

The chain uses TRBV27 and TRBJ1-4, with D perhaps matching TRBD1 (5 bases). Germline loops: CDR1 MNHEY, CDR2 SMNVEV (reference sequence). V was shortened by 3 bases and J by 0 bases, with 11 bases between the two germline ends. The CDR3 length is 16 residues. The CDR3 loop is CASSFRAPATNEKLFF. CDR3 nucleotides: TGTGCCAGCAGTTTCAGGGCTCCGGCAACTAATGAAAAACTGTTTTTT.

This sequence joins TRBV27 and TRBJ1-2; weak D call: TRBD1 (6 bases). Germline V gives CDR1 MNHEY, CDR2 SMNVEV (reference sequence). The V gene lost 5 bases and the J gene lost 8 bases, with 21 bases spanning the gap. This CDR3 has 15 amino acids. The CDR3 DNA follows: TGTGCCAGCAGTCACGACAGGCCCTCCCTAGGCGGCTACACCTTC. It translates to CASSHDRPSLGGYTF.